A selection of T cell receptor beta chains follows, all from one sample in a study of graft-versus-host responses after intestinal transplantation. Their target antigens are unknown. Generated by immunoSEQ multiplex PCR, the TCRdb table keeps only in-frame clones and is missing some. Of about 85,000 clones listed, approximately 90% were seen once; the top ten hold 7.6%. The material was unstimulated CD8+ T cells sorted from spleen or lymph node cells, obtained before transplant. The receptors were sampled from a human donor who was the organ donor for an intestinal transplant. The CDR3 runs from the conserved cysteine through the conserved F or W. The order of the fields is clone size, D gene, V gene, J gene, CDR3 protein, CDR3 DNA. D genes are given only for firm matches. Some rows have no size entry. The others give once, few or many, or a class for an expanded clone.

clone size: once
D gene: .
V gene: TRBV5-5
J gene: TRBJ1-2
CDR3 protein: CASTIEGFSYGYTF
CDR3 DNA: TGTGCCAGCACCATAGAGGGGTTTTCCTATGGCTACACCTTC

clone size: .
D gene: TRBD1
V gene: TRBV20-1
J gene: TRBJ2-1
CDR3 protein: CSPTGGREQFF
CDR3 DNA: TGCAGCCCTACAGGGGGCAGGGAGCAGTTCTTC

clone size: .
D gene: TRBD2
V gene: TRBV7-2
J gene: TRBJ2-3
CDR3 protein: CASSLSGLGTDTQYF
CDR3 DNA: TGTGCCAGCAGCTTATCCGGACTAGGGACAGATACGCAGTATTTT

clone size: .
D gene: TRBD1
V gene: TRBV4-1
J gene: TRBJ1-1
CDR3 protein: CASSLRDRENTEAFF
CDR3 DNA: TGCGCCAGCAGCCTACGGGACAGAGAAAACACTGAAGCTTTCTTT

clone size: .
D gene: .
V gene: TRBV7-2
J gene: TRBJ1-1
CDR3 protein: CASSLGSAEAFF
CDR3 DNA: TGTGCCAGCAGCCTAGGGTCGGCTGAAGCTTTCTTT

clone size: .
D gene: TRBD1
V gene: TRBV5-1
J gene: TRBJ2-7
CDR3 protein: CASSSGTGPYEQYF
CDR3 DNA: TGCGCCAGCAGCTCCGGGACAGGGCCCTACGAGCAGTACTTC

clone size: .
D gene: TRBD1
V gene: TRBV6-5
J gene: TRBJ2-7
CDR3 protein: CASSYSGTGSYEQYF
CDR3 DNA: TGTGCCAGCAGTTACTCGGGGACAGGCAGCTACGAGCAGTACTTC

clone size: .
D gene: .
V gene: TRBV19
J gene: TRBJ2-1
CDR3 protein: CASSIGTEQGQFF
CDR3 DNA: TGTGCCAGTAGTATAGGGACTGAGCAGGGGCAGTTCTTC

clone size: once
D gene: .
V gene: TRBV28
J gene: TRBJ1-3
CDR3 protein: CASSSRGSSGNTIYF
CDR3 DNA: TGTGCCAGCAGTTCGAGAGGGTCCTCTGGAAACACCATATATTTT

clone size: .
D gene: .
V gene: TRBV14
J gene: TRBJ1-2
CDR3 protein: CASSQDGTYYGYTF
CDR3 DNA: TGTGCCAGCAGCCAAGATGGGACGTACTATGGCTACACCTTC

clone size: .
D gene: .
V gene: TRBV12-5
J gene: TRBJ2-3
CDR3 protein: CASGFFGSTQYF
CDR3 DNA: TGTGCTAGTGGTTTTTTTGGGAGTACGCAGTATTTT

clone size: .
D gene: TRBD2
V gene: TRBV27
J gene: TRBJ2-1
CDR3 protein: CASSPRTAAGARGEQFF
CDR3 DNA: TGTGCCAGCAGCCCCCGGACAGCAGCGGGAGCCCGCGGTGAGCAGTTCTTC

clone size: .
D gene: TRBD2
V gene: TRBV11-2
J gene: TRBJ2-7
CDR3 protein: CASSLGQRGDRPRDEQYF
CDR3 DNA: TGTGCCAGCAGCTTAGGTCAGCGGGGGGACCGCCCGCGTGACGAGCAGTATTTC

clone size: few
D gene: .
V gene: TRBV7-9
J gene: TRBJ2-7
CDR3 protein: CASSLGQGGNEQYF
CDR3 DNA: TGTGCCAGCAGCTTGGGGCAGGGTGGCAACGAGCAGTACTTC

clone size: .
D gene: TRBD1
V gene: TRBV6-1
J gene: TRBJ2-1
CDR3 protein: CASSILDRGNEQFF
CDR3 DNA: TGTGCCAGCAGTATACTGGACAGGGGCAATGAGCAGTTCTTC

clone size: .
D gene: TRBD2
V gene: TRBV2
J gene: TRBJ2-1
CDR3 protein: CASSEIAGFMNEQFF
CDR3 DNA: TGTGCCAGCAGTGAAATAGCGGGGTTTATGAATGAGCAGTTCTTC

clone size: .
D gene: .
V gene: TRBV27
J gene: TRBJ1-5
CDR3 protein: CASSFSNSNQPQHF
CDR3 DNA: TGTGCCAGCAGTTTCTCCAATAGCAATCAGCCCCAGCATTTT

clone size: .
D gene: TRBD2
V gene: TRBV27
J gene: TRBJ2-1
CDR3 protein: CASSSPGLSYNEQFF
CDR3 DNA: TGTGCCAGCAGTTCGCCGGGACTATCCTACAATGAGCAGTTCTTC

clone size: .
D gene: .
V gene: TRBV6-5
J gene: TRBJ2-7
CDR3 protein: CASSYGYDGYEQYF
CDR3 DNA: TGTGCCAGCAGTTACGGGTACGATGGCTACGAGCAGTACTTC

clone size: .
D gene: .
V gene: TRBV2
J gene: TRBJ1-2
CDR3 protein: CASSEASRDGYTF
CDR3 DNA: TGTGCCAGCAGTGAAGCGAGTAGGGATGGCTACACCTTC

clone size: few
D gene: .
V gene: TRBV19
J gene: TRBJ1-1
CDR3 protein: CASSIGQGFGEAFF
CDR3 DNA: TGTGCCAGTAGTATCGGCCAGGGGTTCGGTGAAGCTTTCTTT

clone size: .
D gene: TRBD1
V gene: TRBV6-6
J gene: TRBJ1-3
CDR3 protein: CASSPWTGGVGNTIYF
CDR3 DNA: TGTGCCAGCAGTCCCTGGACAGGGGGCGTTGGAAACACCATATATTTT

clone size: .
D gene: TRBD2
V gene: TRBV6-5
J gene: TRBJ2-1
CDR3 protein: CASSYLAGGLGDEQFF
CDR3 DNA: TGTGCCAGCAGTTACCTCGCGGGAGGGTTGGGTGATGAGCAGTTCTTC

clone size: .
D gene: .
V gene: TRBV2
J gene: TRBJ1-2
CDR3 protein: CASSDGPGNYGYTF
CDR3 DNA: TGTGCCAGCAGTGACGGCCCGGGTAACTATGGCTACACCTTC

clone size: .
D gene: .
V gene: TRBV10-1
J gene: TRBJ2-1
CDR3 protein: CASSEFRGGGEQFF
CDR3 DNA: TGCGCCAGCAGTGAGTTTCGGGGTGGGGGTGAGCAGTTCTTC

clone size: .
D gene: .
V gene: TRBV19
J gene: TRBJ2-1
CDR3 protein: CASSKGGAEGYNEQFF
CDR3 DNA: TGTGCCAGTAGTAAGGGCGGGGCCGAGGGGTACAATGAGCAGTTCTTC

clone size: .
D gene: .
V gene: TRBV11-1
J gene: TRBJ2-3
CDR3 protein: CASSPGPRTMLDTQYF
CDR3 DNA: TGTGCCAGCAGCCCGGGGCCCAGGACTATGTTAGATACGCAGTATTTT